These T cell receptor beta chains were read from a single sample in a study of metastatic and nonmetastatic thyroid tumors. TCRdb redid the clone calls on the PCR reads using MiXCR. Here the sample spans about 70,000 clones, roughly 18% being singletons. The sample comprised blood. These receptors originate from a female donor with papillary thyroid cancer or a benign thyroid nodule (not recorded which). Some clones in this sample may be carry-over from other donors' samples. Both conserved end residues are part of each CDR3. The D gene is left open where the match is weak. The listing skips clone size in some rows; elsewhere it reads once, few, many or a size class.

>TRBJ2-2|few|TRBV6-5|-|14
TGTGCCAGCAGTTACCCCCGGGGCGGCGGGGAGCTGTTTTTT
CASSYPRGGGELFF
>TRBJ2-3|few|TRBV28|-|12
TGTGCCAGCAGTTTAGAGACAGATACGCAGTATTTT
CASSLETDTQYF
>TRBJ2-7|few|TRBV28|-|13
TGTGCCAGCACGGATTATTCTGTCTACGAGCAGTACTTC
CASTDYSVYEQYF
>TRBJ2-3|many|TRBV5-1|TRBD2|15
TGCGCCAGCAGCCGAGGACTAGCGGGCACAGATACGCAGTATTTT
CASSRGLAGTDTQYF
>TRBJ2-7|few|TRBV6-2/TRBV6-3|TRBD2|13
TGTCCCAGCAGTTACTCGACGGGGGGGGTCACGTACTTC
CPSSYSTGGVTYF
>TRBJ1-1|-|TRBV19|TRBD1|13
TGTGCCAGTAGTACACAGGGGCGGACTGAAGCTTTCTTT
CASSTQGRTEAFF
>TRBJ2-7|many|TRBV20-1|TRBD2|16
TGCAGTGCTGGGCCCCGAACTAGCGGGAGTTCCCACGAGCAGTACTTC
CSAGPRTSGSSHEQYF
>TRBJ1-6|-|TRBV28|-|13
TGTGCCAGCACCCTGGGAGAATATTCACCCCTCCACTTT
CASTLGEYSPLHF
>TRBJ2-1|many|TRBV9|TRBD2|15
TGTGCCAGCACCTCCGGGACTAGCGGGCCCAATGAGCAGTTCTTC
CASTSGTSGPNEQFF
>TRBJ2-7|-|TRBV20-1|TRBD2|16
TGCAGTGCTGTCCCCGGGACTAGCGGGAGCTCCTACGAGCAGTACTTC
CSAVPGTSGSSYEQYF
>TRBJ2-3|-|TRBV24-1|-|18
TGTGCCACCAGTGATTTTAAGCGTAGCGGTAGGGATGGATATACGCAGTATTTT
CATSDFKRSGRDGYTQYF
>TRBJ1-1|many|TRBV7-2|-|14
TGTGCCAGCAGCTTCAACAGCATGAACACTGAAGCTTTCTTT
CASSFNSMNTEAFF
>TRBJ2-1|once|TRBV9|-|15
TGTGCCAGCAGCCCAGCTACCTTGGGACACAATGAGCAGTTCTTC
CASSPATLGHNEQFF
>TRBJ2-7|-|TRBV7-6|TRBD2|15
TGTGCCAGCAGCAAGTTAAGCGGGGGGGCCTACGAGCAGTACTTC
CASSKLSGGAYEQYF
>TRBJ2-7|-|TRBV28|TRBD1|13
TGTGCCAGCGAGGGGCAGGGGGTCTACGAGCAGTACTTC
CASEGQGVYEQYF
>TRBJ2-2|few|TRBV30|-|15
TGTGCCTGGATGATGGCGAGCCTGAACACCGGGGAGCTGTTTTTT
CAWMMASLNTGELFF
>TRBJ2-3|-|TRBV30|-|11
TGTGCCTGGAGTCGCGGGTTAACGCAGTATTTT
CAWSRGLTQYF
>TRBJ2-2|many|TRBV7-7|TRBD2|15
TGTGCTAGCAGCTTGCGGGAGGGGAACACCGGGGAGCTGTTTTTT
CASSLREGNTGELFF
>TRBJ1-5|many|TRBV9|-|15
TGTGCCAGCAGCGTAGGGGGGGGGCAGGGTCAGCCCCAGCATTTT
CASSVGGGQGQPQHF
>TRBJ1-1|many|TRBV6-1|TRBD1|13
TGTGCCAGCAGCCGTTCGGGACAGATCGAAGCTTTCTTT
CASSRSGQIEAFF
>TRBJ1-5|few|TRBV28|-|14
TGTGCCAGCTTACCGCAGATAAGCAATCAGCCCCAGCATTTT
CASLPQISNQPQHF
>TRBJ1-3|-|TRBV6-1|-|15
TGTGCCAGCAGCGGCAGGACAGCATCTGGAAACACCATATATTTT
CASSGRTASGNTIYF
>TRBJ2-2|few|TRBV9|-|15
TGTGCCAGCAGCTCCCCGGGACTGAGCACCGGGGAGCTGTTTTTT
CASSSPGLSTGELFF
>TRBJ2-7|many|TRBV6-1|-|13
TGTGCCAGCAGAGGGTCTCCCCTCTACGAGCAGTACTTC
CASRGSPLYEQYF
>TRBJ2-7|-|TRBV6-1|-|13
TGTGCCAGCAGTGAGGGGTCAGACTACGAGCAGTACTTC
CASSEGSDYEQYF
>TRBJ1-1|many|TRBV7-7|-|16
TGTGCTAGCAGCTTAGCCCCGGGACACCCGAACACTGAAGCTTTCTTT
CASSLAPGHPNTEAFF
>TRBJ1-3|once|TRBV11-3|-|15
TGTGCCAGCAGCTCCGGGACGTACTCTGGAAACACCATATATTTT
CASSSGTYSGNTIYF